Each of the 4 T cell receptor beta chains below was sequenced from the same sample in a study of blood T cell repertoires in COVID-19 (dated by TCRdb to 2018 to 2021). Preparation of the library involved the immunoSEQ multiplex PCR assay. What TCRdb holds here is the immuneACCESS table cut down to in-frame rearrangements. Part of the clones is not present; checked against another copy, under half of the missing clones reflect an unresolved V gene, and the others are unexplained. Present in this sample are over 200,000 clones, approximately 90% of which were seen just once. The ten largest clonotypes hold approximately 1.1% of the sample. Sequenced material: PBMCs or T cells enriched from blood (not recorded which). Receptors originate from a man younger than 45 who had recovered from COVID-19.

In DNA form, the CDR3 reads TGTGCCATCAGGGAGGACGGGCGGGGAGGACAGCCCCAGCATTTT. Its protein is CAIREDGRGGQPQHF. The chain is built from TRBV10-3 and TRBJ1-5, with D unclear. The CDR3 consists of 15 residues. Germline CDR1 and CDR2: ENHRY and SYGVKD. The germline V and J ends were trimmed by 6 bases and 7 bases, with 19 bases remaining between them.

This chain uses TRBV11-2 with TRBJ2-5, with TRBD1 as a possible D gene (6 bases). Trimming removed 5 bases from V and 5 bases from J, with 18 bases in between. The CDR3 spans 15 residues. CDR1 is SGHAT, CDR2 FQNNGV, per germline. CDR3 residues: CASSPQAGAWETQYF. CDR3 nucleotides: TGTGCCAGCAGCCCCCAGGCAGGGGCATGGGAGACCCAGTACTTC. The complete variable domain, with remaining parts taken from reference TRBV11-2 and TRBJ2-5, reads EAGVAQSPRYKIIEKRQSVAFWCNPISGHATLYWYQQILGQGPKLLIQFQNNGVVDDSQLPKDRFSAERLKGVDSTLKIQPAKLEDSAVYLCASSPQAGAWETQYFGPGTRLLVL.

A few counts support this clone. Here the CDR3 DNA reads TGTGCCAGCAGTTTGACAGGCTCTGGGGCCAACGTCCTGACTTTC. Amino acid sequence: CASSLTGSGANVLTF. This chain connects TRBV27 to TRBJ2-6, with D maybe TRBD1 (6 bases). Germline assignment: CDR1 MNHEY and CDR2 SMNVEV (reference sequence). The CDR3 is 15 amino acids. Deletions cut 3 bases from V and 0 bases from J, with 6 bases between.

The gene calls are TRBV7-8 and TRBJ1-2; TRBD1 might be the D (5 bases). The CDR3 contains 16 residues. The V and J ends lost 0 bases and 0 bases respectively, with 11 bases between them. Per germline, CDR1 SGHVS and CDR2 FQNEAQ. The CDR3 DNA is TGTGCCAGCAGCTTAGCGGGGACTGAGACTAACTATGGCTACACCTTC. It yields the protein CASSLAGTETNYGYTF.